This TCR beta chain was identified during a study of CD8 T cells in ankylosing spondylitis. The study, taken as a whole, reports: Disease-linked clones bore a CD8+ phenotype and were relatively rare in peripheral blood. Past research had described some motif variants in reactive arthritis synovial fluid and blood. Reportedly, significant enrichment of disease-linked clones occurred in matched ankylosing spondylitis synovial fluid. For ankylosing spondylitis blood, a TCR beta motif of eight or nine highly homologous variants appeared characteristic.

Points on this clonotype: The antigen is not known.

The TCR beta libraries were generated through quantitative 5'-RACE incorporating molecular barcodes. TCRdb independently ran MiXCR on the 5' RACE reads; one entry per CDR3 protein. The sample consists of more than 300,000 distinct CDR3 sequences, around 7.6% of them appearing once. The germline V gene has CDR1 LGHDT and CDR2 YNNKEL (reference sequence). Trimming took 1 base from V and 5 from J; bases not matched to a gene: 4. The CDR3 consists of 15 residues. The clonotype comes from a male donor with ankylosing spondylitis. Sequenced: blood, either unsorted or a sorted T cell fraction (not recorded which). The chain employs TRBV3-1 and TRBJ2-5; 10 bases are shared with TRBD2. The CDR3 DNA follows: TGTGCCAGCAGCCAAGTCAGCGGGGGGGGCGAGACCCAGTACTTC. The encoded protein is CASSQVSGGGETQYF.